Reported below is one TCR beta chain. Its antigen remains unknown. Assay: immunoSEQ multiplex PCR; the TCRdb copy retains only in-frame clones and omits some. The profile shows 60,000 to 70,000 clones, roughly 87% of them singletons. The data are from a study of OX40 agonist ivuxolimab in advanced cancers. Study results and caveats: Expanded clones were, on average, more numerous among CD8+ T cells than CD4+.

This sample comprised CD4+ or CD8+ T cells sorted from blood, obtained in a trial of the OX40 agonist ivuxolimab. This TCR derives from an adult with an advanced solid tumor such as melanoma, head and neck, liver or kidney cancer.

CDR3 region: CASSLDTAGGHNEQFF. The CDR3, as DNA: TGCGCCAGCAGTTTAGATACGGCGGGAGGACACAATGAGCAGTTCTTC. The V gene is TRBV5-1, the J gene TRBJ2-1; TRBD2 agrees at 8 bases. The CDR3 is 16 residues long. V was clipped by 5 bases and J by 5 bases; unmatched bases: 12. From germline, CDR1 is SGHRS and CDR2 YFSETQ.